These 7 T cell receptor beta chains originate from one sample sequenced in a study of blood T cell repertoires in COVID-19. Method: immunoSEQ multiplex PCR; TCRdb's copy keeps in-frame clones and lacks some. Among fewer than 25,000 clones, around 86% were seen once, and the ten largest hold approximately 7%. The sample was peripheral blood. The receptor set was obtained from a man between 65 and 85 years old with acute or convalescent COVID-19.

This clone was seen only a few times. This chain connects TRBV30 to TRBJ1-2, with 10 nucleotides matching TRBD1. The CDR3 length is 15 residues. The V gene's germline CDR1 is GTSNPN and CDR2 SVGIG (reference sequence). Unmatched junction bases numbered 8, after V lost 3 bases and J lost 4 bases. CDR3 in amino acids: CAWRTGGQGGYGYTF. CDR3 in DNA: TGTGCCTGGAGGACAGGGGGCCAAGGCGGCTATGGCTACACCTTC.

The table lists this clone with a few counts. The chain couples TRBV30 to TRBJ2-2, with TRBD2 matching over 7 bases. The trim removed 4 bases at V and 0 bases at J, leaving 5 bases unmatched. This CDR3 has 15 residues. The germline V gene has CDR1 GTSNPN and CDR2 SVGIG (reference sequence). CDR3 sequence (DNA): TGTGCCTGGAAGTGGCGGGGGTCGAACACCGGGGAGCTGTTTTTT. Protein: CAWKWRGSNTGELFF.

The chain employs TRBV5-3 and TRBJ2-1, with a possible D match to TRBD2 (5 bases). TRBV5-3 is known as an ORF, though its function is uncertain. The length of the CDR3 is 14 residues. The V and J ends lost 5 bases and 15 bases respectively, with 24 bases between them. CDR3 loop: CARSGEIARIYGFF. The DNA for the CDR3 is TGTGCCAGAAGTGGGGAAATAGCGAGGATTTACGGGTTCTTC.

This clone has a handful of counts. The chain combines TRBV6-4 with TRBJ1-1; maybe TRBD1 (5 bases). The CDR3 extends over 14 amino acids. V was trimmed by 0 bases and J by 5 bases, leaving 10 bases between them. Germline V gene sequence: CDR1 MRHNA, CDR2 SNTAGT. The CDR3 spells CASSDSSRGTEAFF. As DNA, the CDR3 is TGTGCCAGCAGTGACTCCTCACGGGGGACTGAAGCTTTCTTT.

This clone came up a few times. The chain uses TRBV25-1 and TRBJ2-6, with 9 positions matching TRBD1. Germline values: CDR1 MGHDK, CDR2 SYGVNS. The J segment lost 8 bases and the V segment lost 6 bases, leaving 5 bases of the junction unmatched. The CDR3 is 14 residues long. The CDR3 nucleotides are TGTGCCAGCAGCCATACAGGGGGCCCCAACGTCCTGACTTTC. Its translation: CASSHTGGPNVLTF.

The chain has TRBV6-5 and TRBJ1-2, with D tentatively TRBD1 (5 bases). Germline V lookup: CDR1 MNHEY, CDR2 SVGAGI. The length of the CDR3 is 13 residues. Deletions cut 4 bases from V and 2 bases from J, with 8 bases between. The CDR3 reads CASSSTENYGYTF. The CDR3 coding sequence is TGTGCCAGCAGTTCGACAGAAAACTATGGCTACACCTTC.

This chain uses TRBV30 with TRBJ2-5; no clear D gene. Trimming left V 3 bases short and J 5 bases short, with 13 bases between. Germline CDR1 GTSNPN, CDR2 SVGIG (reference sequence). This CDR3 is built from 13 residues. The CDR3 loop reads CAWRSLMTETQYF. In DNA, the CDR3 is TGTGCCTGGAGGAGTCTCATGACTGAGACCCAGTACTTC.